Listed here are 10 T cell receptor beta chains from one sample, sequenced in a study of control samples from healthy donors and cancer patients. Some clones are missing from TCRdb's copy, which holds only in-frame ones; the method was immunoSEQ multiplex PCR. The sample contains about 140,000 clones, around 90% of which appear only once. The sample was blood. These receptors came from a man between 18 and 35 years old in good health.

The chain links TRBV12-3 or TRBV12-4 to TRBJ1-1; no reliable D call. The length of the CDR3 is 13 residues. V lost 1 base and J lost 8, with 11 bases in between. CDR3 sequence: CASSLVAQREAFF. CDR3 coding DNA: TGTGCCAGCAGTTTAGTCGCGCAGAGAGAAGCTTTCTTT.

This chain joins TRBV6-2 or TRBV6-3 and TRBJ2-5, with a possible D match to TRBD2 (6 bases). Germline V CDR1 and CDR2: MNHEY, SVGEGT. The CDR3 totals 15 residues. V was clipped by 4 bases and J by 0 bases, with 12 bases between them. The chain's CDR3 is CASSLGGWYQETQYF. DNA of the CDR3: TGTGCCAGCAGTTTAGGAGGGTGGTACCAAGAGACCCAGTACTTC.

The chain is built from TRBV10-2 and TRBJ1-4; D is ambiguous. Trimming shortened V by 3 bases and J by 2 bases, and 10 bases separated the two germline ends. CDR1 is WSHSY and CDR2 is SAAADI in the germline V gene. The CDR3 contains 15 residues. The CDR3 DNA reads TGCGCCAGCAGTGATACTCTTCCCACTAATGAAAAACTGTTTTTT. It yields the protein CASSDTLPTNEKLFF.

The CDR3 DNA sequence: TGTGCCAGCAGCTTCGGGACGGAGACTCCTGTTACCTACGAGCAGTACTTC. This codes for CASSFGTETPVTYEQYF. The rearrangement uses TRBV7-6 and TRBJ2-7; either TRBD1 or TRBD2 may supply D (5 bases each). The CDR3 spans 17 residues. Germline CDR1 and CDR2: SGHVS and FNYEAQ. V was clipped by 3 bases and J by 2 bases, with 20 bases between them.

CDR3 loop: CASSVGLAGGETQYF. CDR3 DNA sequence: TGTGCCAGCAGCGTAGGACTAGCGGGGGGGGAGACCCAGTACTTC. The V and J genes are TRBV9 and TRBJ2-5; 14 nucleotides line up with TRBD2. CDR3 size: 15 residues. The germline CDR1 and CDR2 sequences are SGDLS and YYNGEE. Trimming at V came to 0 bases and at J to 5 bases, leaving 0 bases not matched to a gene.

This chain uses TRBV11-3 with TRBJ2-1; 8 bases are shared with TRBD1. The CDR3 runs 16 residues. Germline trimming cut 1 base from V and 6 bases from J; bases unmatched to any gene: 8. CDR1 is SGHNT and CDR2 is YENEEA in the germline V gene. Written as DNA, the CDR3 is TGTGCCAGCAGCTTAGCTGGCCAGGGGGCAACCAATGAGCAGTTCTTC. It yields the protein CASSLAGQGATNEQFF.

This chain joins TRBV18 and TRBJ2-3, with 9 positions matching TRBD2. J lost 5 bases, V lost 4 bases, and 7 bases had no gene match. Germline V gene lookup returns CDR1 KGHSH and CDR2 LQKENI. CDR3 size: 15 residues. The CDR3, as DNA: TGTGCCAGCTCACAGGGACTAGCAATCGGAGATACGCAGTATTTT. This translates into CASSQGLAIGDTQYF.

The chain employs TRBV2 and TRBJ2-3; D remains ambiguous. The CDR3 loop spans 15 amino acids. The germline V and J ends were trimmed by 10 bases and 1 base, with 18 bases remaining between them. Per germline, CDR1 SNHLY and CDR2 FYNNEI. The CDR3 nucleotides read TGTGCCACCTCCCCCACCCTCGCCGGCACAGATACGCAGTATTTT. Amino acids: CATSPTLAGTDTQYF. Looking up the rest from reference TRBV2 and TRBJ2-3 gives the full variable domain: EPEVTQTPSHQVTQMGQEVILRCVPISNHLYFYWYRQILGQKVEFLVSFYNNEISEKSEIFDDQFSVERPDGSNFTLKIRSTKLEDSAMYFCATSPTLAGTDTQYFGPGTRLTVL.

This clone was seen only a few times. The chain has TRBV3-1 (or the pseudogene TRBV3-2) and TRBJ1-6; D is unresolved. CDR1 and CDR2 (germline): LGHDT, YNNKEL (reference sequence). This CDR3 is built from 14 residues. V was cut by 0 bases and J by 7 bases, with 7 bases left in between. In DNA, the CDR3 is TGTGCCAGCAGCCAAGACAGTCCGAATTCACCCCTCCACTTT. Its translation: CASSQDSPNSPLHF.

This chain joins TRBV7-2 and TRBJ2-1, with 10 bases lining up with TRBD2. Germline V gene sequence: CDR1 SGHTA, CDR2 FQGNSA. V gave up 4 bases and J gave up 7 bases; unmatched junction bases: 7. The CDR3 contains 15 residues. In DNA form, the CDR3 reads TGTGCCAGCAGCTCACCGGGACTAGCGAGGAATGAGCAGTTCTTC. This gives the protein CASSSPGLARNEQFF.